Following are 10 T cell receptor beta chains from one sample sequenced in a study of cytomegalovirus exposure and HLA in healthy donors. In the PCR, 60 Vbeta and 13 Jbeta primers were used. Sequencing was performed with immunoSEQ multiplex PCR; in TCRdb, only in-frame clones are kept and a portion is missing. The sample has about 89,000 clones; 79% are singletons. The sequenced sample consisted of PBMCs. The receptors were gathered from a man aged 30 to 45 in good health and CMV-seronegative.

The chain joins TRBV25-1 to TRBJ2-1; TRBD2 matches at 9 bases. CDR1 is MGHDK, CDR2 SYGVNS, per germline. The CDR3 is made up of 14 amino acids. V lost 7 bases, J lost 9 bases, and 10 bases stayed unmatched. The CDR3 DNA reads TGTGCCAGCAACGAAGGCGGGGGGGGTCTTGAGCAGTTCTTC. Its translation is CASNEGGGGLEQFF.

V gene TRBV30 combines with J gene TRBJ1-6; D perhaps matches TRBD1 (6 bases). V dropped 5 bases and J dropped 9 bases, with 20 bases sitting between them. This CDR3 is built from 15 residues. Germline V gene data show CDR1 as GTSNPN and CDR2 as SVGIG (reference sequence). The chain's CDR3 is CAWGAGHRSRSPLHF. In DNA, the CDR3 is TGTGCCTGGGGAGCGGGACACAGAAGCCGTTCACCCCTCCACTTT.

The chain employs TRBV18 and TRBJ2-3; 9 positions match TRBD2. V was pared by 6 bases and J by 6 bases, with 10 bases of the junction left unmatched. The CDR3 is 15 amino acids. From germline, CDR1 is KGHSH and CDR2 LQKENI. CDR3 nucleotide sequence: TGTGCCAGCTCCAGTGTGGCGGGGGGGCTGGATACGCAGTATTTT. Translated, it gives CASSSVAGGLDTQYF.

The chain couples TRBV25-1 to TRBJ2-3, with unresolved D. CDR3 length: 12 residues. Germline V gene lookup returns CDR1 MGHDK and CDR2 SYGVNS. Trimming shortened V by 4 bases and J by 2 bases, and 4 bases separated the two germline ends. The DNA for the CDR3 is TGTGCCAGCAGTGGACTCACAGATACGCAGTATTTT. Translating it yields CASSGLTDTQYF.

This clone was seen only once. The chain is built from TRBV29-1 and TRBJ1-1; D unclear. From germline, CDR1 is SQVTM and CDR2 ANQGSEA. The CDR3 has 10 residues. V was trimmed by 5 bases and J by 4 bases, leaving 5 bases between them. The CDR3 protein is CSVSITEAFF. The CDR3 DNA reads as TGCAGCGTTTCCATCACTGAAGCTTTCTTT.

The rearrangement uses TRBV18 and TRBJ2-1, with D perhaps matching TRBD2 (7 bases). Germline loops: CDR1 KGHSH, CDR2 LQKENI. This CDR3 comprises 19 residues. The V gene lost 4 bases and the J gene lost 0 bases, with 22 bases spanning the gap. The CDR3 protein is CASSLGRAEGGSSYNEQFF. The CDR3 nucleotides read TGTGCCAGCTCACTTGGGAGGGCTGAAGGGGGAAGCTCCTACAATGAGCAGTTCTTC.

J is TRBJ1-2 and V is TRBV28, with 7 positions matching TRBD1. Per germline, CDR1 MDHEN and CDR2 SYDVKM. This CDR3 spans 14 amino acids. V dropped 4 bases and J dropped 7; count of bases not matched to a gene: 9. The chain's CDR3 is CASSSTPGQTGYTF. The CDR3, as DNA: TGTGCCAGCAGTTCTACTCCGGGACAGACTGGCTACACCTTC.

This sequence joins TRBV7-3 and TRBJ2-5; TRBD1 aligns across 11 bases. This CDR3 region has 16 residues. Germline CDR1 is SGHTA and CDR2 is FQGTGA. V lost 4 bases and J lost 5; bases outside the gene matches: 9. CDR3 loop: CASSYAGQGAGETQYF. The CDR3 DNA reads TGTGCCAGCAGCTACGCCGGACAGGGGGCCGGGGAGACCCAGTACTTC.

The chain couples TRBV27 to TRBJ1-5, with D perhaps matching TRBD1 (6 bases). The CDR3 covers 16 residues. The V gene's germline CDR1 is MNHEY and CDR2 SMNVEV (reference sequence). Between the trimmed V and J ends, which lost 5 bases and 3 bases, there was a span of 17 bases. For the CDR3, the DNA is TGTGCCAGCAGTCCTCAGGGGCCGCTGAACAATCAGCCCCAGCATTTT. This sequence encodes CASSPQGPLNNQPQHF.

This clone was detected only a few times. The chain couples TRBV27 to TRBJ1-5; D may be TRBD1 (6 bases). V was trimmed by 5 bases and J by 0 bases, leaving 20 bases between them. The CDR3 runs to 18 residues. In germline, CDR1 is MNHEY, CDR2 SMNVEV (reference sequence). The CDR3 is CASSPQGTVWNSNQPQHF. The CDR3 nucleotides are TGTGCCAGCAGTCCACAGGGCACCGTTTGGAATAGCAATCAGCCCCAGCATTTT.